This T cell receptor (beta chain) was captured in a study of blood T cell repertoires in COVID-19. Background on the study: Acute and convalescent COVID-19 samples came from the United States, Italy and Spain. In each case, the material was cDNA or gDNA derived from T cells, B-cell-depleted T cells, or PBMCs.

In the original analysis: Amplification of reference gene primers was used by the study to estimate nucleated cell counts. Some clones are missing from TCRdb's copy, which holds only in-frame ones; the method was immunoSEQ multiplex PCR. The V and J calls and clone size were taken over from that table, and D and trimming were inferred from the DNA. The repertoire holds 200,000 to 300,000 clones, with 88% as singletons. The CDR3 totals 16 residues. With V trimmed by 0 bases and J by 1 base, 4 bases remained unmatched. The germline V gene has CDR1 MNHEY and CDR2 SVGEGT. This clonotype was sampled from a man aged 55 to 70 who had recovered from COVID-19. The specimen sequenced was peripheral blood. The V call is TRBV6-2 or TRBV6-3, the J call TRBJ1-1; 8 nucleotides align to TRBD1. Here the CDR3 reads CASSYSRGTGNTEAFF. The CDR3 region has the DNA TGTGCCAGCAGTTACTCGAGAGGGACAGGGAACACTGAAGCTTTCTTT.